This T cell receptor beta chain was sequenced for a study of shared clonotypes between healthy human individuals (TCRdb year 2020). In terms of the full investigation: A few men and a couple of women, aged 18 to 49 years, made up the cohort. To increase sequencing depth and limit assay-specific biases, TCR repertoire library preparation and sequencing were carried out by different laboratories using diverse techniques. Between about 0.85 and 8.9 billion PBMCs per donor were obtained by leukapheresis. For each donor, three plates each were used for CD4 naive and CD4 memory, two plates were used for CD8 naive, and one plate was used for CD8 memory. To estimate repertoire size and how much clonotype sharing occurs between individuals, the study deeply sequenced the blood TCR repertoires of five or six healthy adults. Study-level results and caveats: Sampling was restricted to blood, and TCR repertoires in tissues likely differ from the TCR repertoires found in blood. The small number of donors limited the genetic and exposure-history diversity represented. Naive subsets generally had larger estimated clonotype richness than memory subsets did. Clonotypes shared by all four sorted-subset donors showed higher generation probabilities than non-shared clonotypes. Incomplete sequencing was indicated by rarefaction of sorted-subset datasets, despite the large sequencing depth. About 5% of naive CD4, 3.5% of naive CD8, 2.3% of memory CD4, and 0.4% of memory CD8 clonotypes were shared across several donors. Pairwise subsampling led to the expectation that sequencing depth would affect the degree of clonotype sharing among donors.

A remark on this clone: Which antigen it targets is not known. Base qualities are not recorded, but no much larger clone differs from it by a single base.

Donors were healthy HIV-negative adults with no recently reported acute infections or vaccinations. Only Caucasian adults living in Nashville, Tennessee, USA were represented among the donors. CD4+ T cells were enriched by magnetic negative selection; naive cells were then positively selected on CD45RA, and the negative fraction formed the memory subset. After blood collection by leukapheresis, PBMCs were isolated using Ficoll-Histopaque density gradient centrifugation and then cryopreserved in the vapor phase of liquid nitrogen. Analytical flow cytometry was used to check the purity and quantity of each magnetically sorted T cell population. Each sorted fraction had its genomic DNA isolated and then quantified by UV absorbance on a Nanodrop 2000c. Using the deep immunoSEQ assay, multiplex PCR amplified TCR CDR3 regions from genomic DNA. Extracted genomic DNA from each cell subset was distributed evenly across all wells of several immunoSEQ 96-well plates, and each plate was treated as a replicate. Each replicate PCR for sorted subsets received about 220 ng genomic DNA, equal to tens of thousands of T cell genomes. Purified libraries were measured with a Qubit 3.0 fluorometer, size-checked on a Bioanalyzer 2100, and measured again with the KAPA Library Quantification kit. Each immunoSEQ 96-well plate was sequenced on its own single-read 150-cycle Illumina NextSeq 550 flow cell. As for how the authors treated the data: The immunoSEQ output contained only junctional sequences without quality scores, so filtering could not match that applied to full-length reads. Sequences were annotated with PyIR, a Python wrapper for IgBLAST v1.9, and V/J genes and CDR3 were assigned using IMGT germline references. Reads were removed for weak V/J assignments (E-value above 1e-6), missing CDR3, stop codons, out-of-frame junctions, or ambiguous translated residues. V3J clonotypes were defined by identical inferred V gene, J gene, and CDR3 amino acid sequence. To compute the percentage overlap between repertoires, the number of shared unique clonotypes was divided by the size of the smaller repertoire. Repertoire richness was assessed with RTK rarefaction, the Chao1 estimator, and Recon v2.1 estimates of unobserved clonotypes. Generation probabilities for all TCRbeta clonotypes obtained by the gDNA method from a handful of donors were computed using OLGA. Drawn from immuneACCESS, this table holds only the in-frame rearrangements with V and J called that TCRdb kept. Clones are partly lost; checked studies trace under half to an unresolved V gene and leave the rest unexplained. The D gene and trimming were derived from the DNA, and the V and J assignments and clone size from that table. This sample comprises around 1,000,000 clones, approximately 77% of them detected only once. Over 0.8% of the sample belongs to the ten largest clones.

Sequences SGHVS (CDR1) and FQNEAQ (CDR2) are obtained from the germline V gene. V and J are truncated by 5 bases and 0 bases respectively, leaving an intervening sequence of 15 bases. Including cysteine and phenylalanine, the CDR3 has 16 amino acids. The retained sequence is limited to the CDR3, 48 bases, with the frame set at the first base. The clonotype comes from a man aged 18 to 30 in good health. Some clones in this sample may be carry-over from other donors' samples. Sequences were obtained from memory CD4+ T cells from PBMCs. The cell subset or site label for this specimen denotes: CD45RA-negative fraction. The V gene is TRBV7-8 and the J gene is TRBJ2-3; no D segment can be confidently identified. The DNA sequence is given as TGTGCCAGCAGCCCCACTCGATTTTCTAGCACAGATACGCAGTATTTT. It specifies CASSPTRFSSTDTQYF.